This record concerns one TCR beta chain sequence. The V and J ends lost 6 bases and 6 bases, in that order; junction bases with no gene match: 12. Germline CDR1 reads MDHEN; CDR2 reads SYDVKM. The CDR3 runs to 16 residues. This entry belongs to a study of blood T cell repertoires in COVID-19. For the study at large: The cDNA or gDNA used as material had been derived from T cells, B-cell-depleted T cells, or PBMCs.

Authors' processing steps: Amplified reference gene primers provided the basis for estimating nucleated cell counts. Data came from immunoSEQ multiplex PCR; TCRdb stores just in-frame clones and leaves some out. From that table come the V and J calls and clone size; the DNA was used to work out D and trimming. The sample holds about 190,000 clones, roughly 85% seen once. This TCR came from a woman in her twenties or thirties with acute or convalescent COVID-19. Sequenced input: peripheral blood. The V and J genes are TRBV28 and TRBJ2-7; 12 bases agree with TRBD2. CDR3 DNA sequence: TGTGCCAGCAGCGCGCTGACTAGCGGGAGTAGGGGCGAGCAGTACTTC. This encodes CASSALTSGSRGEQYF.